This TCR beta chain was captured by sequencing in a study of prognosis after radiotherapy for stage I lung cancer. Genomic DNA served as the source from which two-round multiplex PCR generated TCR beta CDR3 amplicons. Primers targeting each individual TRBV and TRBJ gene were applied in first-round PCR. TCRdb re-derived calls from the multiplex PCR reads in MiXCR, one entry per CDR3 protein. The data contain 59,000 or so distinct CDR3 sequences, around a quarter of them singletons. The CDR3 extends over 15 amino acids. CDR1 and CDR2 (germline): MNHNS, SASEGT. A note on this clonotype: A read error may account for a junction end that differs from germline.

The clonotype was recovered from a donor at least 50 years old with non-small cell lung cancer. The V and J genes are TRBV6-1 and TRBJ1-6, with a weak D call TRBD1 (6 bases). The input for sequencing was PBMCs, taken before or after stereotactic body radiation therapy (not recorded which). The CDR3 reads CASIADSVGNSPLHF. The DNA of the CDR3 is TGTGCTAGCATTGCGGACAGTGTGGGGAATTCACCCCTCCACTTT.